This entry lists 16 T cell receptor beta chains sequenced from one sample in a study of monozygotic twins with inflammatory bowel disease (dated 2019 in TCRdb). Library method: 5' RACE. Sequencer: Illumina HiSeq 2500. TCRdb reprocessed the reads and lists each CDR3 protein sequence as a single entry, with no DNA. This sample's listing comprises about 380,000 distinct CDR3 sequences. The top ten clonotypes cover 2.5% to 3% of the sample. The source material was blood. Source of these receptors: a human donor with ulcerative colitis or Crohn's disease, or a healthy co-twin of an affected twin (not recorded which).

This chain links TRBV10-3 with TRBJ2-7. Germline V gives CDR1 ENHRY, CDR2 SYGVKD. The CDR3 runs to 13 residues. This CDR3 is CAIRPDNNYEQYF.

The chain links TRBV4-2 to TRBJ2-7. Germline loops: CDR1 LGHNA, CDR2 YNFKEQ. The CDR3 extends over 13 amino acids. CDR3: CASSQGSSYEQYF.

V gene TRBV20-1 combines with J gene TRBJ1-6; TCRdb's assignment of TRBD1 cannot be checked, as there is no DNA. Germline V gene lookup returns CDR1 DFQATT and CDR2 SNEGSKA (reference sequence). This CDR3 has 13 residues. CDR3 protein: CSGTGTGSSPLHF.

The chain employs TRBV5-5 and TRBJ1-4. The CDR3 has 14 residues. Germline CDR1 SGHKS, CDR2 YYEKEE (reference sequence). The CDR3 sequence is CASSWDFTNEKLFF.

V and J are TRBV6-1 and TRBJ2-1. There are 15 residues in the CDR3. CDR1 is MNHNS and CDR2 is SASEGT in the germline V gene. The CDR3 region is CASSRNIGPLNEQFF.

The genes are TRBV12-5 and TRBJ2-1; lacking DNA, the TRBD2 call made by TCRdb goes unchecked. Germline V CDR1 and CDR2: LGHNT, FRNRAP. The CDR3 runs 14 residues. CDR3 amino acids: CASGLSSGVIEQFF.

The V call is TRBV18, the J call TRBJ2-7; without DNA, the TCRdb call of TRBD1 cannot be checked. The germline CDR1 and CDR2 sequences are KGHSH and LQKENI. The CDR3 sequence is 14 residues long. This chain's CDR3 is CASSPRQGTYEQYF.

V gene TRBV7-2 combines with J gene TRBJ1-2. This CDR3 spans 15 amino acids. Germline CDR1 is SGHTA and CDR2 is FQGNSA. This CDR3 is CASSLNNLANYGYTF.

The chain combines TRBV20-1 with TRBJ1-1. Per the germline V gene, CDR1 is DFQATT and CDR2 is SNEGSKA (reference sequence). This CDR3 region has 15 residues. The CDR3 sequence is CSARGLYLYNTEAFF.

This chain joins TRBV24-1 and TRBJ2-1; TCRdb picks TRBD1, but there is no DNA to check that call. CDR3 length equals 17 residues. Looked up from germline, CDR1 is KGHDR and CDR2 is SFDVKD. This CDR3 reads CATSDLRTGGFVNEQFF.

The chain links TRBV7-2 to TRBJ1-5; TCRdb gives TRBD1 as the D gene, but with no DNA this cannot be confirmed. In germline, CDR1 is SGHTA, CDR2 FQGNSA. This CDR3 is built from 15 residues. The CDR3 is CASSPDRGLNQPQHF.

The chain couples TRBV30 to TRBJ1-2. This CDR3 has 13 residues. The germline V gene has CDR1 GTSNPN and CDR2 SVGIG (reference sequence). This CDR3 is CAWSDGFGYGYTF.

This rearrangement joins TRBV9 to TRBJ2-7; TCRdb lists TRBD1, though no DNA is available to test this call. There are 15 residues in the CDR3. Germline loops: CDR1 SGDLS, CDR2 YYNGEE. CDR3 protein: CASSVVASGGGEQYF.

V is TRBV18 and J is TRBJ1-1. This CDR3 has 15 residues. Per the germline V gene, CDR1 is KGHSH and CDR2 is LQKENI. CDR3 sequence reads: CASSPTGVGNTEAFF.

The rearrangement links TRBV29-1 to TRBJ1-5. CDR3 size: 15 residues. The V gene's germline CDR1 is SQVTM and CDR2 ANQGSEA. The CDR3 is CSVAAGWGMDQPQHF. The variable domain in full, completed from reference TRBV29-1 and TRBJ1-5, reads SAVISQKPSRDICQRGTSLTIQCQVDSQVTMMFWYRQQPGQSLTLIATANQGSEATYESGFVIDKFPISRPNLTFSTLTVSNMSPEDSSIYLCSVAAGWGMDQPQHFGDGTRLSIL.

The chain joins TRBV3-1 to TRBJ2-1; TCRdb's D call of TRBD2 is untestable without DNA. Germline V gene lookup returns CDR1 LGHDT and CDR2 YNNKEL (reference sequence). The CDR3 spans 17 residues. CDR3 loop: CASSQVLAGGFYNEQFF.